Sequencing of this T cell receptor beta chain was carried out in a study of cytomegalovirus exposure and HLA in healthy donors. PCR amplification relied on 60 Vbeta primers (plus 13 Jbeta primers). Clones were sequenced by immunoSEQ multiplex PCR, and TCRdb holds only the in-frame ones, with some missing. The sample totals about 150,000 clones. Study-wide findings and caveats: Later analysis showed TCR association rates varying by HLA locus, highest for DRB1 and lowest for HLA-C. The classifier was said to identify cytomegalovirus status with high specificity and sensitivity.

Of note for this clone: Its antigen is undetermined.

Germline CDR1 and CDR2: SNHLY and FYNNEI. This CDR3 spans 13 amino acids. V shed 2 bases, J shed 5 bases, and the junction held 0 bases outside the gene matches. The source is a woman aged 45-65 years in good health and CMV-seronegative. The chain has TRBV2 and TRBJ2-7, with TRBD2 matching over 10 bases. Material: PBMCs. The CDR3 nucleotides are TGTGCCAGCAGTGAACTAGCGGGGGACGAGCAGTACTTC. It encodes CASSELAGDEQYF.